These T cell receptor beta chains were read from a single sample in a study of blood T cell repertoires in COVID-19. Clones were read by immunoSEQ multiplex PCR, and TCRdb kept only the in-frame ones, dropping some. The data contain about 140,000 clones, roughly four fifths of them singletons. Sequenced: peripheral blood. The receptors derive from a woman of 80 years or more with acute or convalescent COVID-19. Each CDR3 is given with its conserved first and last residue. A D gene is named only where the DNA matches it firmly. The size field is filled for only some rows; it gives once, few, many or a size class.

abundance: -; d_gene: -; j_gene: TRBJ1-6; v_gene: TRBV28; CDR3aa: CASSLRSYNSPLHF; CDR3nt: TGTGCCAGCAGTTTACGCTCCTATAATTCACCCCTCCACTTT
abundance: -; d_gene: TRBD1; j_gene: TRBJ1-2; v_gene: TRBV2; CDR3aa: CASKPRTGDDYGYTF; CDR3nt: TGTGCCAGCAAACCTCGGACAGGGGATGACTATGGCTACACCTTC
abundance: -; d_gene: -; j_gene: TRBJ1-6; v_gene: TRBV27; CDR3aa: CASSYQGDNSPLHF; CDR3nt: TGTGCCAGCAGTTATCAGGGTGACAATTCACCCCTCCACTTT
abundance: -; d_gene: TRBD2; j_gene: TRBJ2-3; v_gene: TRBV7-9; CDR3aa: CASSLGWRLAGSTDTQYF; CDR3nt: TGTGCCAGCAGCTTAGGTTGGCGACTAGCGGGGTCCACAGATACGCAGTATTTT
abundance: -; d_gene: -; j_gene: TRBJ2-7; v_gene: TRBV18; CDR3aa: CASSPTRGTYEQYF; CDR3nt: TGTGCCAGCTCACCAACGCGGGGTACCTACGAGCAGTACTTC
abundance: -; d_gene: -; j_gene: TRBJ2-7; v_gene: TRBV29-1; CDR3aa: CSVVFSTELSYEQYF; CDR3nt: TGCAGCGTTGTCTTTTCGACAGAGCTTTCCTACGAGCAGTACTTC
abundance: once; d_gene: -; j_gene: TRBJ2-3; v_gene: TRBV6-5; CDR3aa: CASRVARRTDTQYF; CDR3nt: TGTGCCAGCAGGGTAGCACGAAGGACAGATACGCAGTATTTT
abundance: -; d_gene: TRBD1; j_gene: TRBJ2-1; v_gene: TRBV10-3; CDR3aa: CAISGGQINNEQFF; CDR3nt: TGTGCCATCAGTGGGGGACAGATTAACAATGAGCAGTTCTTC
abundance: -; d_gene: TRBD1; j_gene: TRBJ1-2; v_gene: TRBV3-1/TRBV3-2; CDR3aa: CASSQDLFYRDSDIYGYTF; CDR3nt: TGTGCCAGCAGCCAAGATCTTTTCTATCGGGACAGCGATATCTATGGCTACACCTTC
abundance: -; d_gene: TRBD2; j_gene: TRBJ2-1; v_gene: TRBV5-6; CDR3aa: CASSTTILAGAADEQFF; CDR3nt: TGTGCCAGCAGCACAACAATCCTAGCGGGAGCAGCGGATGAGCAGTTCTTC
abundance: -; d_gene: -; j_gene: TRBJ2-7; v_gene: TRBV30; CDR3aa: CAWSAAGEAYEQYF; CDR3nt: TGTGCCTGGAGTGCGGCAGGGGAAGCCTACGAGCAGTACTTC
abundance: few; d_gene: TRBD1; j_gene: TRBJ2-7; v_gene: TRBV28; CDR3aa: CASSTRDRAYEQYF; CDR3nt: TGTGCCAGCAGTACCCGGGACAGGGCTTACGAGCAGTACTTC
abundance: -; d_gene: TRBD2; j_gene: TRBJ2-1; v_gene: TRBV7-3; CDR3aa: CASSVTSGGSYNEQFF; CDR3nt: TGTGCCAGCAGCGTTACTAGCGGGGGCTCCTACAATGAGCAGTTCTTC
abundance: -; d_gene: TRBD1; j_gene: TRBJ2-3; v_gene: TRBV11-1; CDR3aa: CASSRDRATDTQYF; CDR3nt: TGTGCCAGCAGCCGGGACAGAGCCACAGATACGCAGTATTTT
abundance: -; d_gene: -; j_gene: TRBJ2-5; v_gene: TRBV4-1; CDR3aa: CASSQDTGILKRGETQYF; CDR3nt: TGCGCCAGCAGCCAAGACACAGGGATTCTTAAGCGAGGAGAGACCCAGTACTTC
abundance: -; d_gene: -; j_gene: TRBJ1-2; v_gene: TRBV9; CDR3aa: CASSVSGTQGGYTF; CDR3nt: TGTGCCAGCAGCGTGTCCGGGACTCAGGGTGGCTACACCTTC
abundance: -; d_gene: TRBD1; j_gene: TRBJ1-2; v_gene: TRBV28; CDR3aa: CAIPDRYGYTF; CDR3nt: TGTGCCATCCCGGACAGGTATGGCTACACCTTC
abundance: -; d_gene: -; j_gene: TRBJ2-1; v_gene: TRBV7-7; CDR3aa: CASSVDRDNEQFF; CDR3nt: TGTGCCAGCAGCGTCGACAGAGACAATGAGCAGTTCTTC
abundance: -; d_gene: -; j_gene: TRBJ1-3; v_gene: TRBV15; CDR3aa: CATSRGDIDSGNTIYF; CDR3nt: TGTGCCACCAGCAGAGGGGACATCGACTCTGGAAACACCATATATTTT
abundance: -; d_gene: -; j_gene: TRBJ2-7; v_gene: TRBV5-1; CDR3aa: CASSLLQGSYEQYF; CDR3nt: TGCGCCAGCAGCTTATTACAGGGATCTTACGAGCAGTACTTC
abundance: few; d_gene: TRBD1; j_gene: TRBJ1-1; v_gene: TRBV14; CDR3aa: CASSYTGATEAFF; CDR3nt: TGTGCCAGCAGCTATACAGGGGCCACTGAAGCTTTCTTT
abundance: -; d_gene: TRBD2; j_gene: TRBJ2-1; v_gene: TRBV4-2; CDR3aa: CASSQAWVAGSYNEQFF; CDR3nt: TGTGCCAGCAGCCAGGCCTGGGTAGCGGGCTCCTACAATGAGCAGTTCTTC
abundance: -; d_gene: -; j_gene: TRBJ1-2; v_gene: TRBV13; CDR3aa: CASSRRAGADWDYGYTF; CDR3nt: TGTGCCAGCAGTCGTAGAGCGGGGGCCGACTGGGACTATGGCTACACCTTC
abundance: few; d_gene: TRBD1; j_gene: TRBJ1-1; v_gene: TRBV7-9; CDR3aa: CASSPTAGGFTEAFF; CDR3nt: TGTGCCAGCAGCCCTACGGCAGGGGGCTTCACTGAAGCTTTCTTT
abundance: -; d_gene: TRBD1; j_gene: TRBJ2-7; v_gene: TRBV4-2; CDR3aa: CASSYSGQAYEQYF; CDR3nt: TGTGCCAGCAGCTACTCGGGACAGGCTTACGAGCAGTACTTC
abundance: -; d_gene: -; j_gene: TRBJ2-3; v_gene: TRBV6-5; CDR3aa: CASSFAVTFTDTQYF; CDR3nt: TGTGCCAGCAGTTTCGCAGTTACATTCACAGATACGCAGTATTTT
abundance: -; d_gene: -; j_gene: TRBJ1-2; v_gene: TRBV13; CDR3aa: CASSRAGGGYGYTF; CDR3nt: TGTGCCAGCAGCCGGGCCGGAGGAGGCTATGGCTACACCTTC
abundance: few; d_gene: -; j_gene: TRBJ2-5; v_gene: TRBV3-1/TRBV3-2; CDR3aa: CASSQGFGPGAETQYF; CDR3nt: TGTGCCAGCAGCCAAGGATTTGGTCCGGGAGCAGAGACCCAGTACTTC
abundance: -; d_gene: -; j_gene: TRBJ2-3; v_gene: TRBV7-3; CDR3aa: CASSLTGTSTDTQYF; CDR3nt: TGTGCCAGCAGCTTAACGGGGACTAGCACAGATACGCAGTATTTT
abundance: -; d_gene: -; j_gene: TRBJ2-3; v_gene: TRBV4-1; CDR3aa: CASSQWSSIRDTQYF; CDR3nt: TGCGCCAGCAGCCAATGGAGCAGTATCAGAGATACGCAGTATTTT
abundance: -; d_gene: TRBD1; j_gene: TRBJ2-1; v_gene: TRBV3-1/TRBV3-2; CDR3aa: CASSLRHRDRRGNEQFF; CDR3nt: TGTGCCAGCAGCCTACGTCACCGGGACAGAAGGGGCAATGAGCAGTTCTTC
abundance: -; d_gene: -; j_gene: TRBJ2-3; v_gene: TRBV18; CDR3aa: CASSPRVGGTDTQYF; CDR3nt: TGTGCCAGCTCACCACGGGTCGGGGGAACAGATACGCAGTATTTT
abundance: -; d_gene: -; j_gene: TRBJ2-7; v_gene: TRBV9; CDR3aa: CASSVVPDPYEQYF; CDR3nt: TGTGCCAGCAGCGTGGTCCCAGATCCCTACGAGCAGTACTTC
abundance: -; d_gene: TRBD1; j_gene: TRBJ2-1; v_gene: TRBV15; CDR3aa: CATGTEYNEQFF; CDR3nt: TGTGCCACCGGGACAGAGTATAATGAGCAGTTCTTC
abundance: -; d_gene: TRBD2; j_gene: TRBJ2-1; v_gene: TRBV27; CDR3aa: CASSFDPGLAGGPGEQFF; CDR3nt: TGTGCCAGCAGTTTTGACCCCGGACTAGCGGGGGGGCCTGGTGAGCAGTTCTTC
abundance: -; d_gene: TRBD2; j_gene: TRBJ2-7; v_gene: TRBV9; CDR3aa: CASSVGASGAYEQYF; CDR3nt: TGTGCCAGCAGCGTAGGGGCTAGCGGGGCCTACGAGCAGTACTTC
abundance: -; d_gene: -; j_gene: TRBJ2-5; v_gene: TRBV28; CDR3aa: CASSSNQETQYF; CDR3nt: TGTGCCAGCAGTTCCAATCAAGAGACCCAGTACTTC
abundance: once; d_gene: -; j_gene: TRBJ2-1; v_gene: TRBV4-1; CDR3aa: CARSQLGGRYNEQFF; CDR3nt: TGCGCCCGCAGCCAACTCGGGGGACGCTACAATGAGCAGTTCTTC
abundance: -; d_gene: -; j_gene: TRBJ2-5; v_gene: TRBV6-5; CDR3aa: CASTPGAQETQYF; CDR3nt: TGTGCCAGCACCCCTGGAGCTCAAGAGACCCAGTACTTC
abundance: few; d_gene: -; j_gene: TRBJ1-1; v_gene: TRBV5-1; CDR3aa: CASAWIGGTEAFF; CDR3nt: TGCGCCAGCGCCTGGATCGGGGGCACTGAAGCTTTCTTT
abundance: -; d_gene: TRBD2; j_gene: TRBJ2-5; v_gene: TRBV5-4; CDR3aa: CASSAASGDQETQYF; CDR3nt: TGTGCCAGCAGCGCAGCTAGCGGAGACCAAGAGACCCAGTACTTC
abundance: -; d_gene: TRBD1; j_gene: TRBJ1-6; v_gene: TRBV28; CDR3aa: CASRTTGASGSYNSPLHF; CDR3nt: TGTGCCAGCAGGACAACAGGGGCGTCGGGCTCCTATAATTCACCCCTCCACTTT
abundance: -; d_gene: TRBD1; j_gene: TRBJ1-5; v_gene: TRBV5-5; CDR3aa: CASSPDRGNQPQHF; CDR3nt: TGTGCCAGCAGCCCGGACAGGGGTAATCAGCCCCAGCATTTT
abundance: once; d_gene: -; j_gene: TRBJ2-2; v_gene: TRBV2; CDR3aa: CASSQQGANTGELFF; CDR3nt: TGTGCCAGCAGTCAACAGGGTGCTAACACCGGGGAGCTGTTTTTT
abundance: -; d_gene: -; j_gene: TRBJ1-3; v_gene: TRBV7-9; CDR3aa: CASRGDTIYF; CDR3nt: TGTGCCAGCAGGGGAGACACCATATATTTT
abundance: -; d_gene: TRBD1; j_gene: TRBJ1-6; v_gene: TRBV5-1; CDR3aa: CASSPTGEGLGNSPLHF; CDR3nt: TGCGCCAGCAGCCCGACAGGGGAGGGTTTAGGCAATTCACCCCTCCACTTT
abundance: -; d_gene: -; j_gene: TRBJ2-5; v_gene: TRBV5-1; CDR3aa: CASSLALNQETQYF; CDR3nt: TGCGCCAGCAGCTTGGCGTTAAACCAAGAGACCCAGTACTTC
abundance: -; d_gene: TRBD1; j_gene: TRBJ2-7; v_gene: TRBV24-1; CDR3aa: CATSDSGTGGRVNEQYF; CDR3nt: TGTGCCACCAGTGACTCCGGGACAGGGGGCAGGGTAAACGAGCAGTACTTC
abundance: -; d_gene: -; j_gene: TRBJ2-7; v_gene: TRBV4-1; CDR3aa: CASSLGQGFLSGEQYF; CDR3nt: TGCGCCAGCAGCCTTGGGCAGGGGTTTCTCTCGGGCGAGCAGTACTTC
abundance: -; d_gene: TRBD1; j_gene: TRBJ1-2; v_gene: TRBV18; CDR3aa: CASSPSGDRSLGGYTF; CDR3nt: TGTGCCAGCTCCCCCTCAGGGGACAGATCTTTGGGTGGCTACACCTTC
abundance: few; d_gene: TRBD2; j_gene: TRBJ2-1; v_gene: TRBV27; CDR3aa: CASSTRLAANYNEQFF; CDR3nt: TGTGCCAGCAGTACCAGACTAGCAGCGAATTACAATGAGCAGTTCTTC
abundance: -; d_gene: TRBD1; j_gene: TRBJ2-7; v_gene: TRBV5-1; CDR3aa: CASSPGTGGFYEQYF; CDR3nt: TGCGCCAGCAGCCCCGGGACAGGGGGGTTCTACGAGCAGTACTTC
abundance: -; d_gene: -; j_gene: TRBJ1-5; v_gene: TRBV3-1/TRBV3-2; CDR3aa: CASGQTPNSNQPQHF; CDR3nt: TGTGCCAGCGGACAGACACCGAATAGCAATCAGCCCCAGCATTTT